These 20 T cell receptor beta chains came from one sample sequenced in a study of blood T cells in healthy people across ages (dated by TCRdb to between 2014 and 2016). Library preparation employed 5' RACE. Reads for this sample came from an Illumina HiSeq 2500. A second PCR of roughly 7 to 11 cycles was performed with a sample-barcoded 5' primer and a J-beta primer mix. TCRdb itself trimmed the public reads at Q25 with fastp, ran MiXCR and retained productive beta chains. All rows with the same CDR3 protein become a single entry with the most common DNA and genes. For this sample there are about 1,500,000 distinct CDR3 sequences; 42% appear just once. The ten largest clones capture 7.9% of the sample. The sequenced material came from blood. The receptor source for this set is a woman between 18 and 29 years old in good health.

CDR3 loop: CSASRGTYNEQYF. The CDR3 DNA reads as TGCAGTGCTAGTCGGGGGACCTACAATGAGCAGTACTTC. The chain has TRBV20-1 and TRBJ2-7, with TRBD2 as a possible D gene (6 bases). The CDR3 length is 13 residues. With 3 bases removed from V and 7 bases from J, the gap between germline ends came to 16 bases. Germline lookup yields CDR1 DFQATT and CDR2 SNEGSKA (reference sequence).

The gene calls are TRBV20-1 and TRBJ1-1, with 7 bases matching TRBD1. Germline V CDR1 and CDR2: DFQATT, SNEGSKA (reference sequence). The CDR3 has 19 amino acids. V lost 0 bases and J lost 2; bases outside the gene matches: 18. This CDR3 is CSARDFGTGTELFNTEAFF. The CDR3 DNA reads TGCAGTGCTAGAGATTTTGGGACCGGGACAGAACTTTTTAACACTGAAGCTTTCTTT.

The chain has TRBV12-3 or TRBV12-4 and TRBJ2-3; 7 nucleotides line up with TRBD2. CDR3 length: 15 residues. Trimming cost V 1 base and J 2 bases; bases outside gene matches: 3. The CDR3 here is CASSLGDYYTDTQYF. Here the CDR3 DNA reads TGTGCCAGCAGTTTAGGGGACTACTACACAGATACGCAGTATTTT.

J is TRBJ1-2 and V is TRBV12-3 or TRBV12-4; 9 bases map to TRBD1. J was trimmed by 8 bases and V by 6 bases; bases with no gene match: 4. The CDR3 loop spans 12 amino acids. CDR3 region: CASRQGARGYTF. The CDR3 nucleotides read TGTGCCAGCAGACAGGGGGCGCGAGGCTACACCTTC.

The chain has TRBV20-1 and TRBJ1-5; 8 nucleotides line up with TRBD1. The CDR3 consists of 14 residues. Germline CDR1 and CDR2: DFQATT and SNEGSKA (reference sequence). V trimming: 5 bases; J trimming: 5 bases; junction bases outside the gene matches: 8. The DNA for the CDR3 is TGCAGTGCTGCCGGGACAGGAGATCATCAGCCCCAGCATTTT. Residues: CSAAGTGDHQPQHF.

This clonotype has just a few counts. Here the CDR3 reads CASSQSTRNEKLFF. In DNA, the CDR3 is TGTGCCAGCAGCCAAAGTACCCGGAATGAAAAACTGTTTTTT. V and J are TRBV3-1 and TRBJ1-4; unclear D gene. The CDR3 consists of 14 residues. Germline V gives CDR1 LGHDT, CDR2 YNNKEL (reference sequence). The V gene lost 2 bases and the J gene lost 5 bases, with 9 bases spanning the gap. The variable domain in full, with the rest retrieved from reference TRBV3-1 and TRBJ1-4, is DTAVSQTPKYLVTQMGNDKSIKCEQNLGHDTMYWYKQDSKKFLKIMFSYNNKELIINETVPNRFSPKSPDKAHLNLHINSLELGDSAVYFCASSQSTRNEKLFFGSGTQLSVL.

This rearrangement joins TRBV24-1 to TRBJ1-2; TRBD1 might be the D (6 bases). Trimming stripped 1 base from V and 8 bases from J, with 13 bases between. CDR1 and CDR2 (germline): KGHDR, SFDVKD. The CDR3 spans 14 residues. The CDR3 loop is CATSDFRDNYGYTF. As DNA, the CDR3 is TGTGCCACCAGTGATTTTCGGGACAATTACGGCTACACCTTC.

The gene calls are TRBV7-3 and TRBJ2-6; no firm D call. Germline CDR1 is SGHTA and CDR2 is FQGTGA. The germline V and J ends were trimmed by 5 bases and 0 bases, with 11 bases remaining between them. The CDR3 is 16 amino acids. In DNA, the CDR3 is TGTGCCAGCAGCCCAGATCGGACCTCTGGGGCCAACGTCCTGACTTTC. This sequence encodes CASSPDRTSGANVLTF. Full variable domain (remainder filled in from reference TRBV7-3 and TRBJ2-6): GAGVSQTPSNKVTEKGKYVELRCDPISGHTALYWYRQSLGQGPEFLIYFQGTGAADDSGLPNDRFFAVRPEGSVSTLKIQRTERGDSAVYLCASSPDRTSGANVLTFGAGSRLTVL.

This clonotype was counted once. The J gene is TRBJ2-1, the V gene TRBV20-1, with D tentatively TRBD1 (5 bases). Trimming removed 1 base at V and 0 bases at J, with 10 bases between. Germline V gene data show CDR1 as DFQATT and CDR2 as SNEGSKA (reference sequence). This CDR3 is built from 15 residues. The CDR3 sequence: CSARGPGPSYNEQFF. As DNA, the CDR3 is TGCAGTGCTAGAGGCCCAGGGCCCTCCTACAATGAGCAGTTCTTC.

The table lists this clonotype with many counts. CDR3 protein: CASSQEPGGSYNEQFF. CDR3 nucleotide sequence: TGTGCCAGCAGCCAAGAGCCCGGGGGCTCCTACAATGAGCAGTTCTTC. V and J are TRBV4-2 and TRBJ2-1, with a tentative D call TRBD2 (6 bases). Germline values: CDR1 LGHNA, CDR2 YNFKEQ. The germline V and J ends were trimmed by 0 bases and 0 bases, with 9 bases remaining between them. The CDR3 length is 16 residues.

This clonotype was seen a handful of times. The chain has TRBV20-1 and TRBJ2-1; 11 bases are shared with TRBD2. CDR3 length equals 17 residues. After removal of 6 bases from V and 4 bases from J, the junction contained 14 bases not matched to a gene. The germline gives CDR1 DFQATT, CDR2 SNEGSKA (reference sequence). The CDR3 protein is CSARGLAGTEGYNEQFF. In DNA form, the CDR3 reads TGCAGTGCCCGAGGACTAGCGGGCACTGAGGGTTACAATGAGCAGTTCTTC.

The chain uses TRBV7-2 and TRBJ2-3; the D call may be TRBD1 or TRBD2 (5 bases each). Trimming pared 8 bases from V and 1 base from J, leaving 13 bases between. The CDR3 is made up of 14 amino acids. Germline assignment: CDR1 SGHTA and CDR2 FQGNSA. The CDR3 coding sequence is TGTGCCAGCTGCATCCGGGGCGGCACAGATACGCAGTATTTT. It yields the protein CASCIRGGTDTQYF.

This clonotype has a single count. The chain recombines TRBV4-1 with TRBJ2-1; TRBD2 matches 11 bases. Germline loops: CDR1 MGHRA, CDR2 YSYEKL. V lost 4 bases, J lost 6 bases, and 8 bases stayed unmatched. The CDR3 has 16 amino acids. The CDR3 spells CASSLTGLAEINEQFF. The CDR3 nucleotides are TGCGCCAGCAGCCTTACGGGACTAGCGGAAATCAATGAGCAGTTCTTC.

In DNA, the CDR3 is TGCGCCAGCAGCCAAAAGGGGGGGGGGCAAGATACGCAGTATTTT. Its translation: CASSQKGGGQDTQYF. This chain links TRBV4-1 with TRBJ2-3, with D possibly being TRBD2 (7 bases). Trimming shortened V by 2 bases and J by 5 bases, and 14 bases separated the two germline ends. The germline gives CDR1 MGHRA, CDR2 YSYEKL. This CDR3 is 15 amino acids long.

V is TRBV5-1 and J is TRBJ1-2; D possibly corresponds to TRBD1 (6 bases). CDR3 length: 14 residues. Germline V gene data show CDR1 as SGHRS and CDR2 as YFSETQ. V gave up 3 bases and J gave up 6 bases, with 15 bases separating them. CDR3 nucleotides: TGCGCCAGCAGCTCGGGGGGACAAGGAAATGGCTACACCTTC. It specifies CASSSGGQGNGYTF.

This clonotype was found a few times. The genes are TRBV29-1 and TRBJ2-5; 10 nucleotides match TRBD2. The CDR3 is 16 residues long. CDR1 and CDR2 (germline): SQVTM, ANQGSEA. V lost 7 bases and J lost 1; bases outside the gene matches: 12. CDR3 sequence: CSAAGRAGGPQETQYF. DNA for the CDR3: TGCAGCGCCGCGGGTCGAGCGGGAGGGCCCCAAGAGACCCAGTACTTC.

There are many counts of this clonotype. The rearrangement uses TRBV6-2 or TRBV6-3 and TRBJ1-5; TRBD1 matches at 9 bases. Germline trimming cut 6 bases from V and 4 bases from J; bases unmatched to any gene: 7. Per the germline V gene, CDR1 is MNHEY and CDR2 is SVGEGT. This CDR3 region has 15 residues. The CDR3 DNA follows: TGTGCCAGCAGCCCCTCGGACAGGGGAAATCAGCCCCAGCATTTT. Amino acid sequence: CASSPSDRGNQPQHF.

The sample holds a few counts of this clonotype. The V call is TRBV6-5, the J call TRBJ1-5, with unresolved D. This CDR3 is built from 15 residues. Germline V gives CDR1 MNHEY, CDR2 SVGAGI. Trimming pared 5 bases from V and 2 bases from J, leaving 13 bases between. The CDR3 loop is CASSPTGSGNQPQHF. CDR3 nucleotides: TGTGCCAGCAGTCCCACTGGGTCTGGCAATCAGCCCCAGCATTTT.

The CDR3, as DNA: TGTGCCAGCAGTGAAATGGGGTTAGCTAACTATGGCTACACCTTC. Translating it yields CASSEMGLANYGYTF. The chain combines TRBV25-1 with TRBJ1-2; D unclear. The germline gives CDR1 MGHDK, CDR2 SYGVNS. The CDR3 is made up of 15 amino acids. Trimming stripped 2 bases from V and 0 bases from J, with 10 bases between.

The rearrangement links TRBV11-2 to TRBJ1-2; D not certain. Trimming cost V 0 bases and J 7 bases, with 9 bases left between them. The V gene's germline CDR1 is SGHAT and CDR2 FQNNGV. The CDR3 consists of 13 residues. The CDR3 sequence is CASSLEAQSGYTF. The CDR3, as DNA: TGTGCCAGCAGCTTAGAGGCCCAGAGTGGCTACACCTTC.